Below, 11 T cell receptor beta chains from the same sample are listed, as sequenced in a study of cytomegalovirus exposure and HLA in healthy donors (dated by TCRdb to about 2017). Library generation was performed with the immunoSEQ multiplex PCR assay. The multiplex PCR relied on a mix of 60 forward primers for TCR Vbeta segments and 13 reverse primers for TCR Jbeta segments. The table comes from immuneACCESS by way of TCRdb, which keeps in-frame sequences with V and J called. Part of the clones is missing from these tables; in studies checked, under half for an unresolved V gene and the rest for unknown reasons. The table for this sample lists about 94,000 clones; about 80% of them were counted only once. 6.5% to 9% of the sample lies in the top ten. The specimen was PBMCs. These receptors originate from a man in his forties or fifties in good health and CMV-seropositive.

The chain combines TRBV7-8 with TRBJ2-7; D is perhaps TRBD1 (5 bases). The CDR3 runs 13 residues. Germline loops: CDR1 SGHVS, CDR2 FQNEAQ. V lost 6 bases and J lost 2, with 11 bases in between. CDR3 nucleotide sequence: TGTGCCAGCAGGCACAGGCAGGCCTACGAGCAGTACTTC. It codes for CASRHRQAYEQYF.

This chain links TRBV27 with TRBJ1-1, with D unclear. The CDR3 consists of 14 residues. With 2 bases removed from V and 0 bases from J, the gap between germline ends came to 7 bases. Germline CDR1 MNHEY, CDR2 SMNVEV (reference sequence). The CDR3 here is CASSLLNMNTEAFF. The CDR3 bases are TGTGCCAGCAGTTTACTCAACATGAACACTGAAGCTTTCTTT.

The rearrangement links TRBV2 to TRBJ2-7; perhaps TRBD1 as D (5 bases). V lost 7 bases and J lost 2, with 15 bases in between. Germline assignment: CDR1 SNHLY and CDR2 FYNNEI. The CDR3 runs to 14 residues. The CDR3, as DNA: TGTGCCAGCACCGTCGGGTCAGGGACCTACGAGCAGTACTTC. Translation: CASTVGSGTYEQYF.

Note on this clone: As the CDR3 is not closed by the conserved phenylalanine or tryptophan, this likely results from a read error. This chain joins TRBV4-2 and TRBJ1-1, with 7 bases lining up with TRBD1. The CDR3 contains 15 residues. V was clipped by 1 base and J by 1 base; unmatched bases: 3. Germline V gene sequence: CDR1 LGHNA, CDR2 YNFKEQ. The CDR3 sequence is CASSQATGRNTEAFS. CDR3 coding DNA: TGTGCCAGCAGCCAAGCGACAGGGAGGAACACTGAAGCTTTCTCT.

This rearrangement joins TRBV18 to TRBJ2-3; no reliable D call. The CDR3 is 15 residues long. Trimming removed 0 bases at V and 0 bases at J, with 7 bases between. The germline gives CDR1 KGHSH, CDR2 LQKENI. The CDR3 here is CASSPPVQSTDTQYF. The DNA for the CDR3 is TGTGCCAGCTCACCACCGGTACAGAGCACAGATACGCAGTATTTT.

The chain couples TRBV7-9 to TRBJ1-5, with TRBD1 identical over 7 bases. Losses at the gene ends were 5 bases for V and 2 bases for J; bases not matched to a gene: 0. Germline CDR1 is SEHNR and CDR2 is FQNEAQ (reference sequence). The CDR3 length is 13 residues. This CDR3 reads CASSGTGNQPQHF. The CDR3 DNA follows: TGTGCCAGCAGCGGGACAGGCAATCAGCCCCAGCATTTT. Based on the CDR3 plus reference TRBV7-9 and TRBJ1-5, the full variable domain is DTGVSQNPRHKITKRGQNVTFRCDPISEHNRLYWYRQTLGQGPEFLTYFQNEAQLEKSRLLSDRFSAERPKGSFSTLEIQRTEQGDSAMYLCASSGTGNQPQHFGDGTRLSIL.

This clone occurred once. The chain joins TRBV7-8 to TRBJ2-5; the D is unclear. The V gene lost 6 bases and the J gene lost 6 bases, with 8 bases spanning the gap. The CDR3 extends over 11 amino acids. Germline assignment: CDR1 SGHVS and CDR2 FQNEAQ. The CDR3 here is CASSAGQTQYF. The CDR3, as DNA: TGTGCCAGCAGTGCCGGTCAGACCCAGTACTTC. The full variable domain, completed using reference TRBV7-8 and TRBJ2-5, is GAGVSQSPRYKVAKRGQDVALRCDPISGHVSLFWYQQALGQGPEFLTYFQNEAQLDKSGLPSDRFFAERPEGSVSTLKIQRTQQEDSAVYLCASSAGQTQYFGPGTRLLVL.

J is TRBJ1-1 and V is TRBV11-2, with 8 bases matching TRBD1. V was clipped by 3 bases and J by 8 bases; unmatched bases: 5. CDR3 length equals 13 residues. Germline values: CDR1 SGHAT, CDR2 FQNNGV. The CDR3 sequence: CASSFGTGREAFF. CDR3 nucleotides: TGTGCCAGCAGCTTCGGGACAGGCCGAGAAGCTTTCTTT.

V is TRBV2 and J is TRBJ2-7; 8 bases agree with TRBD2. This CDR3 comprises 14 residues. The germline gives CDR1 SNHLY, CDR2 FYNNEI. The J segment lost 3 bases and the V segment lost 8 bases, leaving 9 bases of the junction unmatched. The CDR3 protein is CASLGGDGFYEQYF. The CDR3, as DNA: TGTGCCAGCCTCGGGGGGGACGGCTTCTACGAGCAGTACTTC.

About this clone itself: The sample holds other DNA sequences that translate to the same CDR3. The chain carries TRBV5-1 and TRBJ2-3; TRBD2 aligns across 11 bases. V shed 0 bases and J 3 bases; nucleotides not matched to a gene: 3. This CDR3 region has 16 residues. Germline V gives CDR1 SGHRS, CDR2 YFSETQ. CDR3 DNA sequence: TGCGCCAGCAGCTTGGGAGGGACTAGCGGTACAGATACGCAGTATTTT. Translating gives CASSLGGTSGTDTQYF.

V gene TRBV27 combines with J gene TRBJ2-7; 7 bases map to TRBD2. The germline V gene encodes CDR1 MNHEY and CDR2 SMNVEV (reference sequence). The V gene end was trimmed by 6 bases and the J gene end by 4 bases; junction bases not matched to a gene: 15. The CDR3 covers 16 residues. This CDR3 reads CASRLRPTSEGYEQYF. CDR3 DNA sequence: TGTGCCAGCAGGCTCCGGCCCACTAGCGAGGGGTACGAGCAGTACTTC.